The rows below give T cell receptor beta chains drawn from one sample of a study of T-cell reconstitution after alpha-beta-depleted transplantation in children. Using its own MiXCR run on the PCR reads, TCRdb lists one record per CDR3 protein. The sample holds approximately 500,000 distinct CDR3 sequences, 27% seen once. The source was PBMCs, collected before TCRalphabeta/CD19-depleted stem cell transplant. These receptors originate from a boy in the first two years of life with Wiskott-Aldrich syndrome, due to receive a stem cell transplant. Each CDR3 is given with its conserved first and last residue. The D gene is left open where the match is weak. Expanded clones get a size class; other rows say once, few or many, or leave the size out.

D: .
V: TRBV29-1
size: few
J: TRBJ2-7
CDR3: CSVGDRYYEQYF
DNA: TGCAGCGTTGGTGACAGATACTACGAGCAGTACTTC

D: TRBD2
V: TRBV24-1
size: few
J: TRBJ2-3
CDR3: CATSDAAGGPGDTQYF
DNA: TGTGCCACCAGTGATGCAGCGGGAGGGCCGGGAGATACGCAGTATTTT

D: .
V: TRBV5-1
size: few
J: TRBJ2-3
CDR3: CASSLVFLDTQYF
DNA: TGCGCCAGCAGCTTGGTTTTTTTGGATACGCAGTATTTT

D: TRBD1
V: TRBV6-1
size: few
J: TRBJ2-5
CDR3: CASSRRQGPVTQYF
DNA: TGTGCCAGCAGCCGCCGACAGGGCCCAGTGACCCAGTACTTC

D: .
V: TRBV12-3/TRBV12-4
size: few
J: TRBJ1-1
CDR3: CASSFPREPEAFF
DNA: TGTGCCAGCAGTTTCCCCAGGGAACCTGAAGCTTTCTTT

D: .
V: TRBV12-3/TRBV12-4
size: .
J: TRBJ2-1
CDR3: CASRPGLNEQFF
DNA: TGTGCCAGCAGACCCGGACTTAATGAGCAGTTCTTC

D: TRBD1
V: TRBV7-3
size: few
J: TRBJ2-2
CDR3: CASSRRATGLTGELFF
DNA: TGTGCCAGCAGCAGAAGGGCGACAGGGCTCACCGGGGAGCTGTTTTTT

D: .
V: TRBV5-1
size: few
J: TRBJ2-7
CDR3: CASSLFGRIGSSGSYEQYF
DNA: TGCGCCAGCAGCTTGTTCGGCAGGATAGGATCTTCTGGTTCCTACGAGCAGTACTTC

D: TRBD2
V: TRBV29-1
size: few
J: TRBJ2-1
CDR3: CSGGLAGPGEQFF
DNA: TGCAGCGGCGGACTAGCGGGGCCAGGGGAGCAGTTCTTC

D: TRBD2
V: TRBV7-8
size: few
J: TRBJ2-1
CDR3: CASSLGLAGGSNNEQFF
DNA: TGTGCCAGCAGCTTAGGACTAGCGGGAGGATCGAACAATGAGCAGTTCTTC

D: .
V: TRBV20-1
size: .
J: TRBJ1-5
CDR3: CSARALGGANQPQHF
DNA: TGCAGTGCTAGGGCCTTGGGGGGGGCTAATCAGCCCCAGCATTTT

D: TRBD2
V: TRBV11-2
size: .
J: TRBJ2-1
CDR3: CASSYLAGGLNEQFF
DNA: TGTGCCAGCAGCTACTTAGCGGGAGGGCTCAATGAGCAGTTCTTC

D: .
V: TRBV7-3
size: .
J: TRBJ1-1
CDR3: CASRWSRDTEAFF
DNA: TGTGCCAGCAGGTGGAGCAGGGACACTGAAGCTTTCTTT

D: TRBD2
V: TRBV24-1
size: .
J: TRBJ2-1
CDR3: CATSDSTATSGGGYNEQFF
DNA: TGTGCCACCAGTGATTCAACAGCGACTAGCGGGGGGGGATACAATGAGCAGTTCTTC

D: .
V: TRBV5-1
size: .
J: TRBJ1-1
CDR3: CASSLAKPNTEAFF
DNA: TGCGCCAGCAGCTTGGCCAAGCCGAACACTGAAGCTTTCTTT

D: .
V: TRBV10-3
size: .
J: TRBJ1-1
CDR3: CAISGKRRGLNTEAFF
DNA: TGTGCCATCAGTGGTAAAAGGAGGGGTTTGAACACTGAAGCTTTCTTT

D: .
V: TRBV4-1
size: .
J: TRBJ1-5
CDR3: CASSQDTHSNQPQHF
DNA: TGCGCCAGCAGCCAGGACACTCATAGCAATCAGCCCCAGCATTTT

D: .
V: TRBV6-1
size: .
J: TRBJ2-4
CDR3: CASSAKRHAKNIQYF
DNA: TGTGCCAGCAGCGCGAAGCGGCACGCCAAAAACATTCAGTACTTC

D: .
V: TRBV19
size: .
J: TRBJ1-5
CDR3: CASSIRGTGHQPQHF
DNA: TGTGCCAGTAGTATAAGAGGAACGGGCCATCAGCCCCAGCATTTT

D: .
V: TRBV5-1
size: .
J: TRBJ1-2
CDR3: CASSSEGGGYTF
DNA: TGCGCCAGCAGCAGTGAAGGGGGTGGCTACACCTTC